Presented here are 8 T cell receptor beta chains from one specimen sequenced in a study of cytomegalovirus exposure and HLA in healthy donors. Here immunoSEQ multiplex PCR was the method, and the copy in TCRdb shows in-frame clones only, minus some. The data show roughly 100,000 clones, with 86% seen just once and 4% to 4.5% held by the top ten. The sequenced sample consisted of PBMCs. All receptors come from a woman aged 18-29 years in good health and CMV-seropositive.

The chain employs TRBV5-6 and TRBJ1-1; tentatively, D is TRBD1 (5 bases). Germline V gene lookup returns CDR1 SGHDT and CDR2 YYEEEE. V was clipped by 2 bases and J by 5 bases, with 10 bases between them. The CDR3 has 13 residues. The CDR3 sequence: CASSFSGRTEAFF. CDR3 sequence (DNA): TGTGCCAGCAGCTTTTCAGGGCGTACTGAAGCTTTCTTT.

The rearrangement uses TRBV19 and TRBJ1-1, with D unclear. The CDR3 spans 13 residues. Germline V gene data show CDR1 as LNHDA and CDR2 as SQIVND (reference sequence). The V and J ends lost 5 bases and 0 bases respectively, with 7 bases between them. The CDR3 region has the DNA TGTGCCAGTAGTGGTCCTATGAACACTGAAGCTTTCTTT. Protein: CASSGPMNTEAFF.

This clone was counted once. The rearrangement links TRBV13 to TRBJ1-2; 7 bases fit TRBD1. Losses at the gene ends were 6 bases for V and 5 bases for J; bases not matched to a gene: 9. The CDR3 totals 14 residues. In germline, CDR1 is PRHDT, CDR2 FYEKMQ (reference sequence). The CDR3 region is CASRQGTDGYGYTF. The CDR3 nucleotides read TGTGCCAGCAGGCAGGGGACAGACGGTTATGGCTACACCTTC. Complete variable domain (other parts from reference TRBV13 and TRBJ1-2): AAGVIQSPRHLIKEKRETATLKCYPIPRHDTVYWYQQGPGQDPQFLISFYEKMQSDKGSIPDRFSAQQFSDYHSELNMSSLELGDSALYFCASRQGTDGYGYTFGSGTRLTVV.

The V call is TRBV28, the J call TRBJ1-2, with TRBD1 matching 7 bases. The V segment lost 5 bases and the J segment 7 bases; nucleotides outside the gene matches: 10. Germline lookup yields CDR1 MDHEN and CDR2 SYDVKM. The CDR3 totals 14 residues. The CDR3 DNA sequence: TGTGCCAGCAGTATGACAGGGAGTTCGGGTGGCTACACCTTC. Its translation is CASSMTGSSGGYTF.

The J gene is TRBJ1-4, the V gene TRBV29-1; D call uncertain. Germline CDR1 and CDR2: SQVTM and ANQGSEA. V was trimmed by 7 bases and J by 3 bases, leaving 9 bases between them. The length of the CDR3 is 12 residues. The CDR3 sequence is CSARVPNEKLFF. The CDR3 DNA follows: TGCAGCGCCCGGGTTCCTAATGAAAAACTGTTTTTT.

This clone showed up just once. The rearrangement uses TRBV2 and TRBJ2-3; 8 bases are shared with TRBD2. V shed 4 bases, J shed 5 bases, and the junction held 8 bases outside the gene matches. Germline V lookup: CDR1 SNHLY, CDR2 FYNNEI. The CDR3 sequence is 15 residues long. CDR3 coding DNA: TGTGCCAGCAGTGGCGAGCGGGAGCTTAAAGATACGCAGTATTTT. Protein product: CASSGERELKDTQYF.

This clone showed up just once. V and J are TRBV5-6 and TRBJ1-2; no definite D call. This CDR3 is 12 amino acids long. Trimming pared 4 bases from V and 5 bases from J, leaving 9 bases between. Germline loops: CDR1 SGHDT, CDR2 YYEEEE. This CDR3 is CASSNGGYGYTF. CDR3 sequence (DNA): TGTGCCAGCAGCAACGGAGGTTATGGCTACACCTTC.

The chain carries TRBV7-3 and TRBJ2-2; 8 positions match TRBD2. Per germline, CDR1 SGHTA and CDR2 FQGTGA. V was pared by 5 bases and J by 7 bases, with 15 bases of the junction left unmatched. The CDR3 spans 17 residues. CDR3 sequence: CASSLSPGTSVSGELFF. The CDR3 DNA reads as TGTGCCAGCAGCCTCTCCCCCGGGACTAGTGTCAGCGGGGAGCTGTTTTTT. Combining the CDR3 with reference TRBV7-3 and TRBJ2-2 gives the whole variable domain GAGVSQTPSNKVTEKGKYVELRCDPISGHTALYWYRQSLGQGPEFLIYFQGTGAADDSGLPNDRFFAVRPEGSVSTLKIQRTERGDSAVYLCASSLSPGTSVSGELFFGEGSRLTVL.